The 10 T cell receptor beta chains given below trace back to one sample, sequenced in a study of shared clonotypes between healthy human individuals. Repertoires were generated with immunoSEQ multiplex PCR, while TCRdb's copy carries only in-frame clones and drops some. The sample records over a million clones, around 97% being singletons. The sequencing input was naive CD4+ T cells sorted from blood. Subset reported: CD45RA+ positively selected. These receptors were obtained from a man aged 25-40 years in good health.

CDR3 amino acids: CASSVGLGSQETQYF. In DNA, the CDR3 is TGTGCCAGCAGCGTAGGGCTAGGGAGCCAAGAGACCCAGTACTTC. The chain recombines TRBV9 with TRBJ2-5, with TRBD2 as a possible D gene (5 bases). V lost 0 bases and J lost 1, with 10 bases in between. The CDR3 covers 15 residues. Per germline, CDR1 SGDLS and CDR2 YYNGEE.

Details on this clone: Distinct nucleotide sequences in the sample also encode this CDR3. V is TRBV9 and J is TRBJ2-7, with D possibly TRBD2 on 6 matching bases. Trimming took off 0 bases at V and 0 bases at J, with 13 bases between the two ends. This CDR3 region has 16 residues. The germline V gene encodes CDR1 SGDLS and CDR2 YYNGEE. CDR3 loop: CASSVGAGRSSYEQYF. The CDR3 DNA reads TGTGCCAGCAGCGTAGGTGCGGGACGGAGCTCCTACGAGCAGTACTTC. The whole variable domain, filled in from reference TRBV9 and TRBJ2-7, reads DSGVTQTPKHLITATGQRVTLRCSPRSGDLSVYWYQQSLDQGLQFLIQYYNGEERAKGNILERFSAQQFPDLHSELNLSSLELGDSALYFCASSVGAGRSSYEQYFGPGTRLTVT.

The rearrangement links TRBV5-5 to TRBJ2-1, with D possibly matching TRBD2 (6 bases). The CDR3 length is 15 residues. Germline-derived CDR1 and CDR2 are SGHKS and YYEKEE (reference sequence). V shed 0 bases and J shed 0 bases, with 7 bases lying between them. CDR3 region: CASSLGEASYNEQFF. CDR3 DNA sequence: TGTGCCAGCAGCTTGGGGGAGGCCTCCTACAATGAGCAGTTCTTC.

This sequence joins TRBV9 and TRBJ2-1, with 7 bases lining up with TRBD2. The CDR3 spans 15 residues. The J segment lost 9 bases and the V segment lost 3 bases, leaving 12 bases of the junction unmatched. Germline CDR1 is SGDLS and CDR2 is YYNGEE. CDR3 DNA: TGTGCCAGCAGCGACCACCCCTTCAGACTAGCTGAGCAGTTCTTC. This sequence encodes CASSDHPFRLAEQFF.

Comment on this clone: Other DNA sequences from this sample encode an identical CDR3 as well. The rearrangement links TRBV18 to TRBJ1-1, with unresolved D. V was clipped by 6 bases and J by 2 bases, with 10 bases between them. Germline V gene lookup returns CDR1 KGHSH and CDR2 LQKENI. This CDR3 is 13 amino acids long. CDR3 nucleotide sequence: TGTGCCAGCTCTCCTGGACTTAACACTGAAGCTTTCTTT. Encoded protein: CASSPGLNTEAFF.

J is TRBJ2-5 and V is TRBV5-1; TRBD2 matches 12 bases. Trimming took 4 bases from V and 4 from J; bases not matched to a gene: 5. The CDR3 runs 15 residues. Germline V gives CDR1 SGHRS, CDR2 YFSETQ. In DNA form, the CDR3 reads TGCGCCAGCAGCCGGACTAGCGGGATAGGAGAGACCCAGTACTTC. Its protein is CASSRTSGIGETQYF. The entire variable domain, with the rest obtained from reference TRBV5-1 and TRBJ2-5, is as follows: KAGVTQTPRYLIKTRGQQVTLSCSPISGHRSVSWYQQTPGQGLQFLFEYFSETQRNKGNFPGRFSGRQFSNSRSEMNVSTLELGDSALYLCASSRTSGIGETQYFGPGTRLLVL.

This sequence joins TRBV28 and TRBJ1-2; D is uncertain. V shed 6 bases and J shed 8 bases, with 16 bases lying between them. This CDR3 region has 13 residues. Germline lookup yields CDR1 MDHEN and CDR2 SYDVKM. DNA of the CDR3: TGTGCCAGCAGCGGCACCCCAACTTGGGGCTACACCTTC. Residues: CASSGTPTWGYTF.

The CDR3 nucleotides are TGTGCCAGCTCACCAAGGACAGGGGCCGCTTTGGCCACCAACGTCCTGACTTTC. This gives the protein CASSPRTGAALATNVLTF. The genes are TRBV18 and TRBJ2-6; 9 nucleotides line up with TRBD1. The CDR3 sequence is 18 residues long. CDR1 is KGHSH, CDR2 LQKENI, per germline. J gave up 8 bases and V 2 bases, and 13 bases lay outside the gene matches.

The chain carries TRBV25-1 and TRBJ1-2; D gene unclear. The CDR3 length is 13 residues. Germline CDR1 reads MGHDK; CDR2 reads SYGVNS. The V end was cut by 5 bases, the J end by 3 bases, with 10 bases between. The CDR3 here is CASSTQKYYGYTF. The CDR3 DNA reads TGTGCCAGCAGTACACAGAAGTACTATGGCTACACCTTC.

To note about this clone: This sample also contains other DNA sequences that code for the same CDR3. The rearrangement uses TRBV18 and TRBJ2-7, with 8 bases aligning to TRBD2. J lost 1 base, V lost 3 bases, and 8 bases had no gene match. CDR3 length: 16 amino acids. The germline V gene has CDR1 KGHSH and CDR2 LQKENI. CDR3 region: CASSPPGLGGSYEQYF. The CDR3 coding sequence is TGTGCCAGCTCACCTCCGGGACTAGGCGGGTCCTACGAGCAGTACTTC.